What follows are 29 T cell receptor beta chains derived from one specimen sequenced in a study of response to subunit inactivated influenza vaccine. TCRdb used MiXCR to reprocess the RT-PCR reads, holding one entry per CDR3 protein. This table has about 500,000 distinct CDR3 sequences, 6.5% to 8% appearing once. The sample was PBMCs from blood, taken less than 25 months after vaccination. These receptors originate from a man between 50 and 69 years old who received an inactivated influenza vaccine.

This clonotype was detected ten times or more. The chain carries TRBV5-6 and TRBJ2-1; D not resolved. The germline V gene encodes CDR1 SGHDT and CDR2 YYEEEE. Trimming took 0 bases from V and 1 from J, leaving 11 bases between them. This CDR3 comprises 16 residues. The CDR3 loop reads CASSLAVSRSYNEQFF. DNA of the CDR3: TGTGCCAGCAGCTTGGCAGTCAGCCGATCCTACAATGAGCAGTTCTTC.

CDR3 DNA sequence: TGCGCCAGCAGCCCCGGAGATGGGGGGGGCACCGGGGAGCTGTTTTTT. Its protein is CASSPGDGGGTGELFF. The chain joins TRBV5-1 to TRBJ2-2; 7 nucleotides line up with TRBD2. The germline CDR1 and CDR2 sequences are SGHRS and YFSETQ. This CDR3 has 16 residues. The V segment lost 4 bases and the J segment 4 bases; nucleotides outside the gene matches: 10.

This chain uses TRBV4-3 with TRBJ2-4; no reliable D call. Germline-derived CDR1 and CDR2 are LGHNA and YSLEER. The CDR3 runs 17 residues. Trimming took off 0 bases at V and 0 bases at J, with 12 bases between the two ends. The CDR3 loop reads CASSQESSPSAKNIQYF. CDR3 DNA sequence: TGCGCCAGCAGCCAAGAATCATCGCCCTCAGCCAAAAACATTCAGTACTTC.

This clonotype was seen more than once but under ten times. The genes are TRBV7-8 and TRBJ1-1; 8 nucleotides agree with TRBD1. J lost 0 bases, V lost 1 base, and 4 bases had no gene match. Germline V lookup: CDR1 SGHVS, CDR2 FQNEAQ. This CDR3 has 16 residues. CDR3 bases: TGTGCCAGCAGCTTAGGTAGGACAGGGCTGAACACTGAAGCTTTCTTT. Protein: CASSLGRTGLNTEAFF.

This clonotype turned up a few times. V usage is TRBV7-2 and J usage is TRBJ2-1, with 11 bases matching TRBD1. Unmatched junction bases numbered 6, after V lost 5 bases and J lost 3 bases. Per the germline V gene, CDR1 is SGHTA and CDR2 is FQGNSA. The CDR3 extends over 16 amino acids. Here the CDR3 DNA reads TGTGCCAGCAGCAGCAGGACAGGGGGCTTCTACAATGAGCAGTTCTTC. Encoded protein: CASSSRTGGFYNEQFF. The entire variable domain, with the rest obtained from reference TRBV7-2 and TRBJ2-1, is as follows: GAGVSQSPSNKVTEKGKDVELRCDPISGHTALYWYRQSLGQGLEFLIYFQGNSAPDKSGLPSDRFSAERTGGSVSTLTIQRTQQEDSAVYLCASSSRTGGFYNEQFFGPGTRLTVL.

This clonotype was seen ten or more times. This chain uses TRBV20-1 with TRBJ2-1, with D perhaps matching TRBD2 (5 bases). The CDR3 consists of 17 residues. V was clipped by 0 bases and J by 2 bases, with 17 bases between them. The V gene's germline CDR1 is DFQATT and CDR2 SNEGSKA (reference sequence). CDR3 DNA sequence: TGCAGTGCTAGAGAGCATTGGGCGGGTGGGACCTACAATGAGCAGTTCTTC. This encodes CSAREHWAGGTYNEQFF.

This clonotype occurred a few times. This chain joins TRBV7-2 and TRBJ2-7; D gene uncertain. The V and J ends lost 2 bases and 3 bases respectively, with 5 bases between them. From germline, CDR1 is SGHTA and CDR2 FQGNSA. The CDR3 runs to 12 residues. The CDR3 loop is CASSLLLYEQYF. CDR3 sequence (DNA): TGTGCCAGCAGCTTACTTCTCTACGAGCAGTACTTC.

The J gene is TRBJ1-1, the V gene TRBV4-1, with D perhaps TRBD1 (5 bases). Looked up from germline, CDR1 is MGHRA and CDR2 is YSYEKL. With 5 bases removed from V and 1 base from J, the gap between germline ends came to 11 bases. This CDR3 is built from 14 residues. In DNA form, the CDR3 reads TGCGCCAGCAGCTCGACAGCCGCGAACACTGAAGCTTTCTTT. This translates into CASSSTAANTEAFF.

The V gene is TRBV11-2, the J gene TRBJ2-3; D remains unclear. In germline, CDR1 is SGHAT, CDR2 FQNNGV. The CDR3 covers 14 residues. Trimming cost V 5 bases and J 7 bases, with 16 bases left between them. This CDR3 is CASSHPMAGHTQYF. CDR3 DNA: TGTGCCAGCAGCCACCCAATGGCCGGGCATACGCAGTATTTT. Variable domain in full (rest from reference TRBV11-2 and TRBJ2-3): EAGVAQSPRYKIIEKRQSVAFWCNPISGHATLYWYQQILGQGPKLLIQFQNNGVVDDSQLPKDRFSAERLKGVDSTLKIQPAKLEDSAVYLCASSHPMAGHTQYFGPGTRLTVL.

This clonotype has at least ten counts. DNA for the CDR3: TGTGCCAGCAGCTTATTTCAGGTTTGGGAGCAGTTCTTC. The encoded protein is CASSLFQVWEQFF. The chain couples TRBV7-2 to TRBJ2-1; D call uncertain. The germline V and J ends were trimmed by 2 bases and 10 bases, with 12 bases remaining between them. From germline, CDR1 is SGHTA and CDR2 FQGNSA. This CDR3 contains 13 residues.

This clonotype has a handful of counts. The chain links TRBV15 to TRBJ2-2, with TRBD2 identical over 12 bases. Germline-derived CDR1 and CDR2 are LNHNV and YYDKDF (reference sequence). Trimming cost V 4 bases and J 6 bases; bases outside gene matches: 3. The CDR3 length is 15 residues. This CDR3 reads CATSTLAGGAGELFF. The DNA for the CDR3 is TGTGCCACCAGCACCCTAGCGGGAGGGGCCGGGGAGCTGTTTTTT.

The rearrangement links TRBV4-2 to TRBJ2-1, with TRBD1 matching 7 bases. This CDR3 comprises 16 residues. V lost 2 bases and J lost 3; bases outside the gene matches: 7. The V gene's germline CDR1 is LGHNA and CDR2 YNFKEQ. The CDR3 nucleotides are TGTGCCAGCAGCCAATATGGCCGGGACAGCTACAATGAGCAGTTCTTC. Its protein is CASSQYGRDSYNEQFF.

This clonotype was detected a few times. The genes are TRBV10-3 and TRBJ2-2; D gene ambiguous. Trimming shortened V by 6 bases and J by 2 bases, and 7 bases separated the two germline ends. CDR1 is ENHRY and CDR2 is SYGVKD in the germline V gene. The length of the CDR3 is 13 residues. CDR3 residues: CAIRKDNTGELFF. The CDR3 nucleotides are TGTGCCATCAGGAAAGATAACACCGGGGAGCTGTTTTTT.

The J gene is TRBJ2-7, the V gene TRBV6-1, with 8 bases lining up with TRBD2. Germline CDR1 MNHNS, CDR2 SASEGT. V lost 7 bases, J lost 6 bases, and 17 bases stayed unmatched. This CDR3 has 16 residues. CDR3 in amino acids: CASTSQGGGLVTEQYF. The CDR3 nucleotides read TGTGCCAGCACCTCCCAGGGCGGGGGACTAGTGACCGAGCAGTACTTC.

This clonotype showed up just a few times. The chain has TRBV4-3 and TRBJ2-3; the D gene could be TRBD1 or TRBD2 (5 bases each). The CDR3 is 15 residues long. V dropped 1 base and J dropped 3 bases, with 11 bases sitting between them. Germline V gene sequence: CDR1 LGHNA, CDR2 YSLEER. The CDR3 region is CASSQGQRPTDTQYF. CDR3 bases: TGCGCCAGCAGCCAAGGACAGCGGCCGACAGATACGCAGTATTTT.

This clonotype came up a few times. For the CDR3, the DNA is TGCGCCAGCAGCTCGACAGGGGGGGATACGCAGTATTTT. Translating it yields CASSSTGGDTQYF. V is TRBV5-1 and J is TRBJ2-3; 9 bases fit TRBD1. Germline-derived CDR1 and CDR2 are SGHRS and YFSETQ. The V and J ends lost 3 bases and 6 bases, in that order; junction bases with no gene match: 2. The CDR3 extends over 13 amino acids.

This clonotype was counted only a few times. J is TRBJ2-1 and V is TRBV20-1; the D is unclear. Germline V gives CDR1 DFQATT, CDR2 SNEGSKA (reference sequence). V shed 5 bases and J shed 9 bases, with 14 bases lying between them. CDR3 length equals 12 residues. CDR3 in amino acids: CSALRVYGEQFF. DNA of the CDR3: TGCAGTGCTTTAAGGGTGTACGGTGAGCAGTTCTTC.

This clonotype has a count of ten or more. This sequence joins TRBV5-6 and TRBJ2-7, with 15 bases matching TRBD2. The V gene's germline CDR1 is SGHDT and CDR2 YYEEEE. V dropped 2 bases and J dropped 6; count of bases not matched to a gene: 12. This CDR3 is built from 18 residues. This CDR3 reads CASSLPGTSGRLLSEQYF. For the CDR3, the DNA is TGTGCCAGCAGCTTACCCGGGACTAGCGGGAGGCTTTTGTCCGAGCAGTACTTC.

The chain couples TRBV23-1 to TRBJ2-5; TRBD2 is a possible D gene (6 bases). TRBV23-1 is labeled an ORF, and its function is uncertain. Deletions cut 0 bases from V and 3 bases from J, with 20 bases between. The CDR3 extends over 18 amino acids. The CDR3 reads CASSQSKLRREIKETQYF. The CDR3 coding sequence is TGCGCCAGCAGTCAATCGAAGTTGAGGAGGGAGATTAAAGAGACCCAGTACTTC.

This clonotype occurred many times. The rearrangement joins TRBV12-3 or TRBV12-4 to TRBJ2-5; D call uncertain. The CDR3 has 14 amino acids. V was pared by 6 bases and J by 2 bases, with 13 bases between. CDR3 DNA: TGTGCCAGCAGCCGCCTAGGGCAGCAAGAGACCCAGTACTTC. It is translated as CASSRLGQQETQYF.

The sample holds many counts of this clonotype. This chain connects TRBV7-3 to TRBJ2-7; D not resolved. CDR1 is SGHTA, CDR2 FQGTGA, per germline. V gave up 3 bases and J gave up 5 bases, with 5 bases separating them. The CDR3 has 11 amino acids. The CDR3 nucleotides read TGTGCCAGCAGCTTTAATCACGAGCAGTACTTC. Translation gives CASSFNHEQYF.

The gene calls are TRBV12-3 or TRBV12-4 and TRBJ2-1; D is unresolved. This CDR3 region has 13 residues. The ends were cut back, 4 bases at V and 5 bases at J, with 9 bases in the middle. The chain's CDR3 is CASSYRNNNEQFF. CDR3 DNA sequence: TGTGCCAGCAGTTACCGTAATAACAATGAGCAGTTCTTC.

This clonotype was seen ten or more times. The chain recombines TRBV3-1 with TRBJ2-1, with D tentatively TRBD2 (5 bases). This CDR3 comprises 15 residues. Germline lookup yields CDR1 LGHDT and CDR2 YNNKEL (reference sequence). Trimming left V 2 bases short and J 7 bases short, with 15 bases between. CDR3 region: CASSQSTLRRNEQFF. The CDR3 DNA reads TGTGCCAGCAGCCAATCGACCCTCCGGAGGAATGAGCAGTTCTTC.

This clonotype was counted only a few times. This chain uses TRBV4-1 with TRBJ2-4, with D possibly matching TRBD1 (5 bases). The V end lost 1 base, the J end lost 4 bases, and 14 bases lay between the germline ends. CDR1 is MGHRA, CDR2 YSYEKL, per germline. The CDR3 consists of 16 residues. CDR3 residues: CASSQGFRALKNIQYF. The DNA for the CDR3 is TGCGCCAGCAGCCAAGGATTCAGGGCATTAAAAAACATTCAGTACTTC.

This clonotype was seen a handful of times. This chain links TRBV6-1 with TRBJ1-5, with 7 bases identical to TRBD1. Per the germline V gene, CDR1 is MNHNS and CDR2 is SASEGT. This CDR3 spans 14 amino acids. The ends lost 4 bases at V and 7 bases at J; junction bases unmatched: 7. CDR3 in DNA: TGTGCCAGCAGTGCTGACCACAGGGGACAGCCCCAGCATTTT. This codes for CASSADHRGQPQHF.

The genes are TRBV7-6 and TRBJ2-2; D remains unclear. In germline, CDR1 is SGHVS, CDR2 FNYEAQ. This CDR3 contains 13 residues. The V end was cut by 1 base, the J end by 8 bases, with 8 bases between. CDR3 region: CASSLGYLGELFF. DNA for the CDR3: TGTGCCAGCAGCTTAGGTTATTTGGGGGAGCTGTTTTTT.

This clonotype occurred many times. The chain couples TRBV7-2 to TRBJ1-1, with D uncertain. Germline loops: CDR1 SGHTA, CDR2 FQGNSA. CDR3 size: 15 residues. Deletions cut 4 bases from V and 0 bases from J, with 12 bases between. Here the CDR3 reads CASSSRWWVNTEAFF. The CDR3 DNA reads TGTGCCAGCAGCTCGAGGTGGTGGGTGAACACTGAAGCTTTCTTT. The variable domain in full, with the rest retrieved from reference TRBV7-2 and TRBJ1-1, is GAGVSQSPSNKVTEKGKDVELRCDPISGHTALYWYRQSLGQGLEFLIYFQGNSAPDKSGLPSDRFSAERTGGSVSTLTIQRTQQEDSAVYLCASSSRWWVNTEAFFGQGTRLTVV.

This clonotype appeared many times. The chain is built from TRBV12-3 or TRBV12-4 and TRBJ2-2; a weak D match, TRBD1 (5 bases). The CDR3 loop spans 12 amino acids. V was cut by 6 bases and J by 8 bases, with 10 bases left in between. CDR3 DNA: TGTGCCAGCAGCCCTTACAGGGGGGAGCTGTTTTTT. Translated: CASSPYRGELFF.

In this sample, this clonotype turned up many times. J is TRBJ1-4 and V is TRBV20-1, with a tentative D call TRBD1 (5 bases). Germline CDR1 is DFQATT and CDR2 is SNEGSKA (reference sequence). Trimming stripped 1 base from V and 0 bases from J, with 6 bases between. This CDR3 has 14 residues. CDR3 protein: CSARVGATNEKLFF. DNA for the CDR3: TGCAGTGCTAGAGTAGGGGCAACTAATGAAAAACTGTTTTTT.